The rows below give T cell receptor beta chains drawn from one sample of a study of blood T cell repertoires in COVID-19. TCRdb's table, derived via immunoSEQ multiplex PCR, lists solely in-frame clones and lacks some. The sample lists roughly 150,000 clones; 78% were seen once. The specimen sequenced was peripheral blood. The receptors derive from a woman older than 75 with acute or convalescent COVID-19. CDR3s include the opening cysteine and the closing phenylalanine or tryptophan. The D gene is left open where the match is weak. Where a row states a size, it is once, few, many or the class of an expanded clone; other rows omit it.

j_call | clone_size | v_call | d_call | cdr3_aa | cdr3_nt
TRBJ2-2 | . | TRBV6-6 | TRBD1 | CASTIGTVFTGELFF | TGTGCCAGCACCATCGGGACAGTCTTCACCGGGGAGCTGTTTTTT
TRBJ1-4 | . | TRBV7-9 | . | CASSLRVGEKLFF | TGTGCCAGCAGCTTACGGGTCGGGGAAAAACTGTTTTTT
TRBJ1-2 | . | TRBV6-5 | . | CASSYSYRDYGYTF | TGTGCCAGCAGTTACTCGTACAGGGACTATGGCTACACCTTC
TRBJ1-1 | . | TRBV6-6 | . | CASNLRNRNTEAFF | TGTGCCAGCAACCTACGGAACAGGAACACTGAAGCTTTCTTT
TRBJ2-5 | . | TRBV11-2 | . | CASSWGQQETQYF | TGTGCCAGCAGCTGGGGACAACAAGAGACCCAGTACTTC
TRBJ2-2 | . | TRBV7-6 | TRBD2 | CASSPIFGLAGEETGELFF | TGTGCCAGCAGCCCGATCTTTGGGCTAGCGGGAGAAGAAACCGGGGAGCTGTTTTTT
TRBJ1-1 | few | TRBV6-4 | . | CASRAQGNTEAFF | TGTGCCAGCCGGGCCCAGGGGAACACTGAAGCTTTCTTT
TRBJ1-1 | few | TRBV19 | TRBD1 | CASATGGLGTEAFF | TGTGCCAGCGCCACAGGGGGGCTGGGGACTGAAGCTTTCTTT
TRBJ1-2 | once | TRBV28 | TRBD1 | CASSPGGQRDYGYTF | TGTGCCAGCAGTCCAGGGGGGCAGCGGGACTATGGCTACACCTTC
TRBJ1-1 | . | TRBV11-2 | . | CASSLVRPDGWEPQAFF | TGTGCCAGCAGCTTAGTCCGCCCGGACGGGTGGGAGCCACAAGCTTTCTTT
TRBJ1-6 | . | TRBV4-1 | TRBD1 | CASSQPPGQGRSPLHF | TGCGCCAGCAGCCAACCTCCGGGACAGGGACGTTCACCCCTCCACTTT
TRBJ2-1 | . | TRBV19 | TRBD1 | CASRPPGQGEYNEQFF | TGTGCCAGTAGACCCCCGGGACAGGGGGAATACAATGAGCAGTTCTTC
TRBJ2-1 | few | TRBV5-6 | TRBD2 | CASSSERGSRDEQFF | TGTGCCAGCAGCAGCGAGCGGGGTAGTCGGGATGAGCAGTTCTTC
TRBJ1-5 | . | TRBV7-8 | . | CASSRGVGSSNQPQHF | TGTGCCAGCAGCAGAGGCGTGGGCAGTAGCAATCAGCCCCAGCATTTT
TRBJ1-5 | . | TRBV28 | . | CASSSPGLRISNQPQHF | TGTGCCAGCAGTTCTCCGGGACTGAGGATAAGCAATCAGCCCCAGCATTTT
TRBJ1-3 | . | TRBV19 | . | CASSIGRGRGNTIYF | TGTGCCAGTAGTATTGGTCGGGGGAGAGGAAACACCATATATTTT
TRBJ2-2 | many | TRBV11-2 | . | CASSARVLRTTTNTGELFF | TGTGCCAGCAGCGCTAGGGTGCTCCGGACAACTACGAACACCGGGGAGCTGTTTTTT
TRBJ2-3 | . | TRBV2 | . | CASTTGVGGTQYF | TGTGCCAGCACCACAGGGGTGGGGGGTACGCAGTATTTT
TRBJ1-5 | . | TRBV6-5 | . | CASDTGGTVNQPQHF | TGTGCCAGCGACACGGGGGGGACGGTCAATCAGCCCCAGCATTTT
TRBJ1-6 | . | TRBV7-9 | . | CASSFTGTNSPLHF | TGTGCCAGCAGCTTCACAGGGACGAATTCACCCCTCCACTTT
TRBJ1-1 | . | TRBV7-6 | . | CASSSQVNTEAFF | TGTGCCAGCAGCTCACAGGTAAACACTGAAGCTTTCTTT
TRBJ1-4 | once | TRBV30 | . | CAWSRGSGDEKLFF | TGTGCCTGGTCTCGTGGCAGCGGGGATGAAAAACTGTTTTTT
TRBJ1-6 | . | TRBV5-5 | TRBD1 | CASSTGGAIYNSPLHF | TGTGCCAGCAGCACAGGGGGGGCGATCTATAATTCACCCCTCCACTTT
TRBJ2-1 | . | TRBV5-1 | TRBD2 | CASSFLGASGRLNEQFF | TGCGCCAGCAGCTTCCTCGGGGCTAGCGGGAGGCTAAATGAGCAGTTCTTC
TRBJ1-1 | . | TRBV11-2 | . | CASSPLVGNTEAFF | TGTGCCAGCAGCCCCTTAGTCGGGAACACTGAAGCTTTCTTT
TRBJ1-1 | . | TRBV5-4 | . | CASSLESLEAFF | TGTGCCAGCAGCTTGGAGAGCCTTGAAGCTTTCTTT
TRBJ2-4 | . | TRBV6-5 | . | CASSPTGLAKNIQYF | TGTGCCAGCAGTCCAACAGGGTTGGCCAAAAACATTCAGTACTTC
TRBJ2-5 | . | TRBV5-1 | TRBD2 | CASSLAGVTGGQETQYF | TGCGCCAGCAGCCTAGCGGGGGTTACCGGTGGGCAAGAGACCCAGTACTTC
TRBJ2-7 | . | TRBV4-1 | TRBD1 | CASSQDNRGSPYEQYF | TGCGCCAGCAGCCAAGATAACAGGGGATCCCCCTACGAGCAGTACTTC
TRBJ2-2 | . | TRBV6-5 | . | CASSYSTPQGRELFF | TGTGCCAGCAGTTACTCGACCCCCCAGGGCCGGGAGCTGTTTTTT
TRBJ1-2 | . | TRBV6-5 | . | CASTIQGNGYTF | TGTGCCAGCACCATACAGGGAAATGGCTACACCTTC
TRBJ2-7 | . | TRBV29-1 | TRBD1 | CSVSGQVYVEQYF | TGCAGCGTTTCGGGACAGGTCTACGTGGAGCAGTACTTC
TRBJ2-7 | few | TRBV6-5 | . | CASSNLDSYEQYF | TGTGCCAGCAGTAACCTTGACAGCTACGAGCAGTACTTC
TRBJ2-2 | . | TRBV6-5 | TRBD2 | CASSPGRAGTGELFF | TGTGCCAGCAGTCCGGGGAGGGCTGGGACCGGGGAGCTGTTTTTT
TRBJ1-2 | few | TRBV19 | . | CATQRWQGTDYTF | TGTGCCACCCAACGGTGGCAGGGAACGGACTACACCTTC
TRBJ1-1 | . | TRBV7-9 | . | CASSLAEDFPAFF | TGTGCCAGCAGCTTAGCGGAGGATTTCCCCGCTTTCTTT
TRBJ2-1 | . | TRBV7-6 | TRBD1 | CASSLEYRGGNEQFF | TGTGCCAGCAGCTTAGAATACAGGGGTGGGAATGAGCAGTTCTTC
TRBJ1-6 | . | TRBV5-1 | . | CASSLDKFSPLHF | TGCGCCAGCAGCTTGGACAAGTTTTCACCCCTCCACTTT
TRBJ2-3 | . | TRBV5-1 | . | CASSTQRSTDTQYF | TGCGCCAGCAGCACCCAGCGTAGCACAGATACGCAGTATTTT
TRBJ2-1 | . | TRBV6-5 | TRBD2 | CASSWGRGQFF | TGTGCCAGCAGTTGGGGGAGGGGGCAGTTCTTC
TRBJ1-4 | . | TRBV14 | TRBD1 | CASSHSGGGEKLFF | TGTGCCAGCAGCCACTCAGGGGGTGGTGAAAAACTGTTTTTT
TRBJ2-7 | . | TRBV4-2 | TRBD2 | CASSPSAWGGRYEQYF | TGTGCCAGCAGCCCTAGTGCATGGGGCGGGAGGTACGAGCAGTACTTC
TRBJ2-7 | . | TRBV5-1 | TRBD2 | CASSSIAGVNEQYF | TGCGCCAGCAGCTCTATAGCGGGAGTGAACGAGCAGTACTTC
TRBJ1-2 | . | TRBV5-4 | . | CASSLPPRGINYGYTF | TGTGCCAGCAGCCTACCCCCAAGGGGGATTAACTATGGCTACACCTTC
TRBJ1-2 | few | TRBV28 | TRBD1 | CASSWGQGHYGYTF | TGTGCCAGCAGTTGGGGACAGGGCCACTATGGCTACACCTTC
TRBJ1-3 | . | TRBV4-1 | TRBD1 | CASSQERPGTAFSGNTIYF | TGCGCCAGCAGCCAAGAGAGGCCCGGGACAGCCTTCTCTGGAAACACCATATATTTT
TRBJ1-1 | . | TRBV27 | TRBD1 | CASSPPWTGAMNTEAFF | TGTGCCAGCAGTCCTCCGTGGACAGGGGCCATGAACACTGAAGCTTTCTTT